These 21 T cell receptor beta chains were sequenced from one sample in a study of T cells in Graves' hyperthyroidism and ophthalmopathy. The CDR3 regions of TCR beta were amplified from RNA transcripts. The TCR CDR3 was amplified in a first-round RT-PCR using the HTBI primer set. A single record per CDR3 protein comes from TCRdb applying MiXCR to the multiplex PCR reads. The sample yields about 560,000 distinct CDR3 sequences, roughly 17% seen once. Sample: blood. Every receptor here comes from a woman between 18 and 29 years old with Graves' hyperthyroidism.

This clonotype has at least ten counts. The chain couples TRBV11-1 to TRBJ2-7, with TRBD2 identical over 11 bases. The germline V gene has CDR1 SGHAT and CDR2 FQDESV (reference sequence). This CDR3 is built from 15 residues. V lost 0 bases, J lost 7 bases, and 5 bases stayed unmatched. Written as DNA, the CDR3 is TGTGCCAGCAGCTTAGCGCTAGCGGGGGGCAAAGAGCAGTACTTC. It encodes CASSLALAGGKEQYF.

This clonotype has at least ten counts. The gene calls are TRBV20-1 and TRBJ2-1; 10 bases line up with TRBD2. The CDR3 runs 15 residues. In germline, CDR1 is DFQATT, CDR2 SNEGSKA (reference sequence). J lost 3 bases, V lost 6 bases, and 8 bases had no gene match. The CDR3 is CSATGGLADYNEQFF. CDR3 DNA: TGCAGTGCCACAGGCGGACTAGCGGACTACAATGAGCAGTTCTTC.

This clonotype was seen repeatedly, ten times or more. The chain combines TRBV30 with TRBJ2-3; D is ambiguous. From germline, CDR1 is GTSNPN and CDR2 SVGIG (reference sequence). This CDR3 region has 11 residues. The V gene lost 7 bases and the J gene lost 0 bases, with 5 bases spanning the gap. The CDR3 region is CAYGSTDTQYF. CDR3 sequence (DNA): TGTGCCTACGGGAGCACAGATACGCAGTATTTT. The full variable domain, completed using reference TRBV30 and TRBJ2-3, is SQTIHQWPATLVQPVGSPLSLECTVEGTSNPNLYWYRQAAGRGLQLLFYSVGIGQISSEVPQNLSASRPQDRQFILSSKKLLLSDSGFYLCAYGSTDTQYFGPGTRLTVL.

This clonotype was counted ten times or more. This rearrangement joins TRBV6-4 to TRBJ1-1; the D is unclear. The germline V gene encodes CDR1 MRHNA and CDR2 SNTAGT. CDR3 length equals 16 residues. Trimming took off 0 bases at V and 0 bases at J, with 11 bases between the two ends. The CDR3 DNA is TGTGCCAGCAGTGACTCGCTACACCCCATGAACACTGAAGCTTTCTTT. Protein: CASSDSLHPMNTEAFF.

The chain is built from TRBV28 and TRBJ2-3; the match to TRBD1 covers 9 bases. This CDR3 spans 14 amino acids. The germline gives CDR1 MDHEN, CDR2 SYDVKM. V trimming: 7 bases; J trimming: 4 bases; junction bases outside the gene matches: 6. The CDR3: CASITGQGSDTQYF. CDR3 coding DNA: TGTGCCAGCATCACGGGACAGGGCTCAGATACGCAGTATTTT.

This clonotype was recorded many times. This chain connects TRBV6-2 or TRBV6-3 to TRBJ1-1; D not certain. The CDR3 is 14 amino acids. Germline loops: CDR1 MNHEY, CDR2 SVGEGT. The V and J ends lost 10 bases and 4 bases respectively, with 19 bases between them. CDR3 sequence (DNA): TGTGCCACCCAGGTCAAAAACGAGGGCACTGAAGCTTTCTTT. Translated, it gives CATQVKNEGTEAFF.

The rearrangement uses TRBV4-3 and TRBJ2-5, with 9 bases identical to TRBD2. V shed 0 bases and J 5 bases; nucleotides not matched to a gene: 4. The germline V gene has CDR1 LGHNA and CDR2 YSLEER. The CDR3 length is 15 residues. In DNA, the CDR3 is TGCGCCAGCAGCCAAGATATAGCGGGGGTGGAGACCCAGTACTTC. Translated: CASSQDIAGVETQYF.

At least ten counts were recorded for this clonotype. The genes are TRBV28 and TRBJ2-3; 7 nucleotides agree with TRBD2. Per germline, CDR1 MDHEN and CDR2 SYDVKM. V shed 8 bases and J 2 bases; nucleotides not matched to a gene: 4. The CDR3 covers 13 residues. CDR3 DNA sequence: TGTGCCAGCTGGGAGGGCATCACAGATACGCAGTATTTT. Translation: CASWEGITDTQYF.

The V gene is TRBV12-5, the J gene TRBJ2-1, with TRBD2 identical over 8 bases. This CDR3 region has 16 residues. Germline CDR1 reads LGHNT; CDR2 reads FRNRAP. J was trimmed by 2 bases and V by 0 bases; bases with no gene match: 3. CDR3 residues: CASGLVLAVAYNEQFF. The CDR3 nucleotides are TGTGCTAGTGGTTTGGTACTAGCGGTGGCCTACAATGAGCAGTTCTTC. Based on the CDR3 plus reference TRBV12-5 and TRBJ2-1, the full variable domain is DARVTQTPRHKVTEMGQEVTMRCQPILGHNTVFWYRQTMMQGLELLAYFRNRAPLDDSGMPKDRFSAEMPDATLATLKIQPSEPRDSAVYFCASGLVLAVAYNEQFFGPGTRLTVL.

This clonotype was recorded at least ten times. The CDR3 loop reads CASGLSAGTDTQYF. DNA for the CDR3: TGTGCTAGTGGTCTCTCAGCGGGCACAGATACGCAGTATTTT. The V and J genes are TRBV12-5 and TRBJ2-3, with a tentative D call TRBD2 (5 bases). Looked up from germline, CDR1 is LGHNT and CDR2 is FRNRAP. CDR3 size: 14 residues. V lost 5 bases and J 1 base, leaving 10 bases between the germline ends.

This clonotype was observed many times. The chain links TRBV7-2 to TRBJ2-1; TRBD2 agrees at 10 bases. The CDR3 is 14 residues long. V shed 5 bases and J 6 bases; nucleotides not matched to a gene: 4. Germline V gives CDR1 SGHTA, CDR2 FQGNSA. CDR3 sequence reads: CASSERGGRNEQFF. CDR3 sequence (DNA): TGTGCCAGCAGCGAGCGGGGGGGCCGCAATGAGCAGTTCTTC. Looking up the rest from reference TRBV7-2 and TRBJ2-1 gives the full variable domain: GAGVSQSPSNKVTEKGKDVELRCDPISGHTALYWYRQSLGQGLEFLIYFQGNSAPDKSGLPSDRFSAERTGGSVSTLTIQRTQQEDSAVYLCASSERGGRNEQFFGPGTRLTVL.

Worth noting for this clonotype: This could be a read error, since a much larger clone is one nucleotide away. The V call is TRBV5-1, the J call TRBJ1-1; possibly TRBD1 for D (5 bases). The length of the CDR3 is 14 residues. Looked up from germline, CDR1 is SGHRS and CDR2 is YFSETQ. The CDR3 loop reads CASQSPGRGTEDFF. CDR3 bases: TGCGCCAGTCAGTCCCCAGGGCGAGGGACTGAAGATTTCTTT.

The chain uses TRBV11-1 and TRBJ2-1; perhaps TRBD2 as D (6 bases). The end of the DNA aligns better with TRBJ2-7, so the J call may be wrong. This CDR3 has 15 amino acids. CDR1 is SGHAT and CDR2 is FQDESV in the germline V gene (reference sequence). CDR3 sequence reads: CASSSRLDSYNEQYF. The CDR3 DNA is TGTGCCAGCAGCTCAAGACTAGACTCCTACAATGAGCAGTACTTC.

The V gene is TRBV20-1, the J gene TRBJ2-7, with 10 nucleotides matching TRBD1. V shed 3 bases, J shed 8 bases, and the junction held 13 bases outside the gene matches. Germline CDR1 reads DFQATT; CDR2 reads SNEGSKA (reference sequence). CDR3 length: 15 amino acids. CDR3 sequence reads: CSASAWTGGLIQQYF. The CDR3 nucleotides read TGCAGTGCTAGTGCCTGGACAGGGGGTTTGATCCAGCAGTACTTC.

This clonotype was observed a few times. CDR3 coding DNA: TGTGCCAGCAGCGAGAGTTCTGGAAACACCATATATTTT. Translated: CASSESSGNTIYF. The chain is built from TRBV9 and TRBJ1-3; unclear D gene. The V and J ends lost 3 bases and 1 base respectively, with 5 bases between them. In germline, CDR1 is SGDLS, CDR2 YYNGEE. CDR3 length: 13 amino acids.

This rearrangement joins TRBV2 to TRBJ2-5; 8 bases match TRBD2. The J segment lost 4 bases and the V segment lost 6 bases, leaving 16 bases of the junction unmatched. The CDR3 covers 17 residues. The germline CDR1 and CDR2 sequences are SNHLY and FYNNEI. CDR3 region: CASSWVSSGSTRETQYF. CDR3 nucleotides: TGTGCCAGCAGCTGGGTATCTAGCGGGTCGACCCGAGAGACCCAGTACTTC.

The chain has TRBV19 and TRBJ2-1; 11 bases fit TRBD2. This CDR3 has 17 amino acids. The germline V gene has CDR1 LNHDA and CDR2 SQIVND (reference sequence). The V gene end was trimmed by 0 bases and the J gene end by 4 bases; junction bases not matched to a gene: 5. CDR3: CASSIETSGIGYNEQFF. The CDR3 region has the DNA TGTGCCAGTAGTATAGAGACTAGCGGGATTGGATACAATGAGCAGTTCTTC. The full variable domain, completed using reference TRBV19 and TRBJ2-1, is DGGITQSPKYLFRKEGQNVTLSCEQNLNHDAMYWYRQDPGQGLRLIYYSQIVNDFQKGDIAEGYSVSREKKESFPLTVTSAQKNPTAFYLCASSIETSGIGYNEQFFGPGTRLTVL.

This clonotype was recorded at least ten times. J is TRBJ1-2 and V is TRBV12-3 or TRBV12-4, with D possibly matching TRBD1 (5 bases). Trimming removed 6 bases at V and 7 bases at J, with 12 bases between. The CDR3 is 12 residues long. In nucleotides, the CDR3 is TGTGCCAGCAGGCCTACCGGGGGTGGCTACACCTTC. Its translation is CASRPTGGGYTF.

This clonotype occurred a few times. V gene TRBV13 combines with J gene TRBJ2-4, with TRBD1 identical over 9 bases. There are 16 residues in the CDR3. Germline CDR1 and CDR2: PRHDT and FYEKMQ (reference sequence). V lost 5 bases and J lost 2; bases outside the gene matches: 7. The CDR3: CASSTRTGAPKNIQYF. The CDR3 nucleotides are TGTGCCAGCAGCACAAGGACAGGGGCACCCAAAAACATTCAGTACTTC.

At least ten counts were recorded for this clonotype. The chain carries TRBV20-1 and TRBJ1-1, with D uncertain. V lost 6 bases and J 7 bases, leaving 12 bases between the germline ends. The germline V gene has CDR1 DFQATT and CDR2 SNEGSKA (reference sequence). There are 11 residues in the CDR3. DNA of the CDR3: TGCAGTGCCCCACTCGAGTTTGAAGCTTTCTTT. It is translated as CSAPLEFEAFF.

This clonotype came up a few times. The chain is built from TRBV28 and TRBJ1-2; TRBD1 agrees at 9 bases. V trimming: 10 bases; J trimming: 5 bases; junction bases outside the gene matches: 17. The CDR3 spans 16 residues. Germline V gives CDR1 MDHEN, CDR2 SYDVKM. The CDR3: CAISIKGDGTGYGYTF. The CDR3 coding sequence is TGTGCCATCTCCATCAAAGGGGACGGGACAGGGTATGGCTACACCTTC.